These 15 T cell receptor beta chains were sequenced from one sample in a study of blood T cell repertoires in COVID-19. Repertoires were generated with immunoSEQ multiplex PCR, while TCRdb's copy carries only in-frame clones and drops some. This table holds around 190,000 clones, 84% found once. The sequenced sample was PBMCs or T cells enriched from blood (not recorded which). The receptors were sampled from a woman aged 25 to 39 who had been exposed to COVID-19.

The CDR3 DNA reads TGCAGCGTTGGGGGCCGGAAGGGTGAGGGCTACACCTTC. It specifies CSVGGRKGEGYTF. V and J are TRBV29-1 and TRBJ1-2, with D tentatively TRBD1 (5 bases). The germline V gene encodes CDR1 SQVTM and CDR2 ANQGSEA. CDR3 length: 13 residues. V lost 4 bases, J lost 8 bases, and 17 bases lay in between.

J is TRBJ2-5 and V is TRBV7-9; 9 nucleotides line up with TRBD2. Germline trimming cut 3 bases from V and 1 base from J; bases unmatched to any gene: 6. Germline values: CDR1 SEHNR, CDR2 FQNEAQ (reference sequence). This CDR3 contains 16 residues. CDR3 sequence reads: CASSLGRGGLQETQYF. The CDR3 DNA reads as TGTGCCAGCAGCTTGGGGCGGGGGGGGCTCCAAGAGACCCAGTACTTC. The full variable domain, in which reference TRBV7-9 and TRBJ2-5 provide the parts outside the CDR3, is DTGVSQNPRHKITKRGQNVTFRCDPISEHNRLYWYRQTLGQGPEFLTYFQNEAQLEKSRLLSDRFSAERPKGSFSTLEIQRTEQGDSAMYLCASSLGRGGLQETQYFGPGTRLLVL.

DNA of the CDR3: TGTGCCAGCAGCGGCACATCAGGGTTTAACAGGGGTAATGAAAAACTGTTTTTT. Protein product: CASSGTSGFNRGNEKLFF. The chain carries TRBV11-2 and TRBJ1-4, with 7 bases identical to TRBD1. V shed 5 bases and J 4 bases; nucleotides not matched to a gene: 16. The CDR3 totals 18 residues. Germline loops: CDR1 SGHAT, CDR2 FQNNGV.

This clone was recorded only once. The chain joins TRBV19 to TRBJ1-5; 7 bases agree with TRBD1. The CDR3 is 14 amino acids. Per the germline V gene, CDR1 is LNHDA and CDR2 is SQIVND (reference sequence). Germline trimming cut 8 bases from V and 3 bases from J; bases unmatched to any gene: 7. The CDR3 DNA reads TGTGCCAGTGGGGACAGACAGTCCAATCAGCCCCAGCATTTT. Amino acid sequence: CASGDRQSNQPQHF. The full variable domain, with the rest looked up from reference TRBV19 and TRBJ1-5, is DGGITQSPKYLFRKEGQNVTLSCEQNLNHDAMYWYRQDPGQGLRLIYYSQIVNDFQKGDIAEGYSVSREKKESFPLTVTSAQKNPTAFYLCASGDRQSNQPQHFGDGTRLSIL.

A word on this clone: The same CDR3 is also encoded by other DNA sequences in this sample. The genes are TRBV5-1 and TRBJ1-1, with D perhaps matching TRBD1 (5 bases). The CDR3 is 13 amino acids. Trimming shortened V by 7 bases and J by 2 bases, and 12 bases separated the two germline ends. Germline values: CDR1 SGHRS, CDR2 YFSETQ. CDR3 sequence reads: CASSTGENTEAFF. The CDR3 nucleotides are TGCGCCAGCTCTACGGGGGAAAACACTGAAGCTTTCTTT. Drawing the rest from reference TRBV5-1 and TRBJ1-1, the complete variable domain is KAGVTQTPRYLIKTRGQQVTLSCSPISGHRSVSWYQQTPGQGLQFLFEYFSETQRNKGNFPGRFSGRQFSNSRSEMNVSTLELGDSALYLCASSTGENTEAFFGQGTRLTVV.

CDR3 bases: TGCGCCAGCAGCCCTGACAGGGGGCTGGACACTGAAGCTTTCTTT. It translates to CASSPDRGLDTEAFF. The genes are TRBV4-1 and TRBJ1-1, with TRBD1 matching over 10 bases. This CDR3 is built from 15 residues. Per germline, CDR1 MGHRA and CDR2 YSYEKL. V was pared by 4 bases and J by 3 bases, with 5 bases of the junction left unmatched.

The J gene is TRBJ1-2, the V gene TRBV29-1; D call uncertain. From germline, CDR1 is SQVTM and CDR2 ANQGSEA. V lost 1 base to trimming and J lost 8 bases, with 17 bases between them. The CDR3 is made up of 14 amino acids. The CDR3 protein is CSVEVRGPIGGYTF. The CDR3 DNA reads TGCAGCGTTGAAGTACGGGGTCCCATTGGGGGCTACACCTTC.

The chain links TRBV6-4 to TRBJ2-1; D is unresolved. The CDR3 contains 13 residues. V was cut by 0 bases and J by 5 bases, with 5 bases left in between. CDR1 and CDR2 (germline): MRHNA, SNTAGT. The CDR3 nucleotides are TGTGCCAGCAGTGACTCTCAGGACAATGAGCAGTTCTTC. Protein sequence: CASSDSQDNEQFF.

The gene calls are TRBV27 and TRBJ2-1; TRBD1 matches 10 bases. From germline, CDR1 is MNHEY and CDR2 SMNVEV (reference sequence). Germline trimming cut 6 bases from V and 9 bases from J; bases unmatched to any gene: 14. This CDR3 region has 16 residues. The CDR3 bases are TGTGCCAGCAGGTCCTCATCCGGGACAGGGGCTCGTGAGCAGTTCTTC. Encoded protein: CASRSSSGTGAREQFF.

The chain combines TRBV3-1 (or the pseudogene TRBV3-2) with TRBJ1-3; D unclear. V lost 1 base and J lost 0, with 13 bases in between. This CDR3 has 17 residues. Germline V lookup: CDR1 LGHDT, CDR2 YNNKEL (reference sequence). Here the CDR3 DNA reads TGTGCCAGCAGCCAAGTGGCTCAGGCAACCTCTGGAAACACCATATATTTT. Protein sequence: CASSQVAQATSGNTIYF.

The chain links TRBV5-8 to TRBJ1-6; D call uncertain. The CDR3 is made up of 15 amino acids. Per germline, CDR1 SGHTS and CDR2 YDEGEE. Deletions cut 0 bases from V and 6 bases from J, with 10 bases between. CDR3 amino acids: CASSLVTVLNSPLHF. CDR3 sequence (DNA): TGTGCCAGCAGCTTGGTTACAGTACTTAATTCACCCCTCCACTTT.

The V call is TRBV14, the J call TRBJ2-3; D might be TRBD2 (5 bases). CDR3 length equals 13 residues. Trimming removed 0 bases at V and 5 bases at J, with 6 bases between. Germline CDR1 and CDR2: SGHDN and FVKESK. The CDR3 bases are TGTGCCAGCAGCCAAGAACGGGGAGATACGCAGTATTTT. Translation gives CASSQERGDTQYF.

The chain has TRBV7-2 and TRBJ2-7, with 10 bases identical to TRBD1. The germline V gene encodes CDR1 SGHTA and CDR2 FQGNSA. V lost 3 bases to trimming and J lost 4 bases; unmatched junction nucleotides: 3. The CDR3 loop spans 14 amino acids. The CDR3 here is CASSFGTGDYEQYF. CDR3 coding DNA: TGTGCCAGCAGCTTCGGGACAGGGGATTACGAGCAGTACTTC.

This chain joins TRBV27 and TRBJ1-5; D not resolved. Between the trimmed V and J ends, which lost 0 bases and 6 bases, there was a span of 6 bases. CDR1 is MNHEY, CDR2 SMNVEV, per germline (reference sequence). The length of the CDR3 is 13 residues. CDR3 residues: CASSLSRIQPQHF. The CDR3 DNA reads as TGTGCCAGCAGTTTATCGAGAATTCAGCCCCAGCATTTT.

The chain uses TRBV9 and TRBJ2-1; the match to TRBD2 covers 15 bases. With 3 bases clipped from V and 0 bases from J, the junction kept 10 bases outside the gene matches. The CDR3 contains 20 residues. The germline gives CDR1 SGDLS, CDR2 YYNGEE. The CDR3 DNA reads TGTGCCAGCAGCGCCTCCGGGACTAGCGGGGGGCTTACCTCCTACAATGAGCAGTTCTTC. Protein: CASSASGTSGGLTSYNEQFF.